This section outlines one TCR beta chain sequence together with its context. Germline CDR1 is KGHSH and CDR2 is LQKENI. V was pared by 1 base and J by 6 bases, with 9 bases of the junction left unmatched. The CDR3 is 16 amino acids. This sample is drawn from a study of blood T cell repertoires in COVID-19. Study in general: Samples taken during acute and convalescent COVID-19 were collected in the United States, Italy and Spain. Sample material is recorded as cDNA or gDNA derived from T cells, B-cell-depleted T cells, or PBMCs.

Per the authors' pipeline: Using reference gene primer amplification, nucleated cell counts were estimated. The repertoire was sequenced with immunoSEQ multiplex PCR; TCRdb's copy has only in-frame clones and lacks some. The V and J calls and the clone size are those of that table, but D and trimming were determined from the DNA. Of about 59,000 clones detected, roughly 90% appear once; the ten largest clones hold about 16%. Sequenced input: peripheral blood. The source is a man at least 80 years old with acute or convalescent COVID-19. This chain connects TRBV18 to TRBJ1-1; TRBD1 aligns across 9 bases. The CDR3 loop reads CASSPLGTGWGAEAFF. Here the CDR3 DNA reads TGTGCCAGCTCACCACTAGGGACAGGGTGGGGAGCTGAAGCTTTCTTT.